This T cell receptor (beta chain) was identified in a study of molecular identifiers for immune sequencing clone quantification. Based on a CD8+CD4-CCR7+CD45RA+ profile, naive CD8 T cells were sorted. Trimming left V 4 bases short and J 4 bases short, with 11 bases between. The CDR3 length is 13 residues. Germline V CDR1 and CDR2: SGHNT, YYREEE (reference sequence). For bulk TCR libraries, previously described methods and listed TCR primers were used. TCRdb re-called the PCR reads with MiXCR, one entry per CDR3 protein. The table shows about half a million distinct CDR3 sequences, with approximately 25% occurring only once. There are many counts of this clonotype.

The TCR was taken from a human donor in good health. Some libraries in this study had Jurkat cell RNA spiked in. The source material was naive CD8+ T cells from blood, with Jurkat cell RNA spiked in. Subset in this sample: FACS-sorted CD8+CD4-CCR7+CD45RA+ naive T cells. The rearrangement joins TRBV5-4 to TRBJ1-1, with D hard to call. The CDR3 region has the DNA TGTGCCAGCAGCGATGGACTGCCCACTGAAGCTTTCTTT. Amino acids: CASSDGLPTEAFF.